The text below deals with one T cell receptor (beta chain). Its antigen is not identified. Mismatch with germline at one junction end may stem from a read error. This was the immunoSEQ version 4 assay in survey mode. Profiling relied on immunoSEQ multiplex PCR, and the TCRdb table lists in-frame clones only, not all of them. The sample has under 25,000 clones, more than 55% seen once; the top ten hold over 1.5%. This record comes from a study of persistence of HIV-infected CD4 T cells. Background on the study: Suppressive ART had lasted a median of approximately 8 years.

In germline, CDR1 is MNHNS, CDR2 SASEGT. This CDR3 contains 15 residues. Cells were stimulated with overlapping HIV-1 Gag 15-mer peptides. Sorting of responding CD4+ T cells relied on upregulated CD40 ligand together with CD69. CD4+ T cell counts exceeded 400 cells/uL; CMV serology was positive. Regarding the study as a whole: Degenerate expanded CDR3beta sequences were enriched among CMV- and Gag-responding cells. TCR analyses could not target the rare provirus-carrying CMV-responding cells.

This material consisted of CD4+ T cells sorted from PBMCs after approximately 19-hour stimulation, taken from a patient who received antiretroviral therapy. The TCR sequence derives from an adult woman with HIV who was CMV-seropositive. V gene TRBV6-1 combines with J gene TRBJ2-1; TRBD2 matches 8 bases. The CDR3: CASREAGAVYNEQFF. Here the CDR3 DNA reads TGTGCCAGCAGGGAAGCGGGGGCCGTCTACAATGAGCAGTTCTTC.